What follows describes a single T cell receptor beta chain. Data came from immunoSEQ multiplex PCR; TCRdb stores just in-frame clones and leaves some out. There are some 52,000 clones in the sample; roughly 92% occur only once, and 0.25% lies in the top ten. This sample is part of a study of T cell changes during pregnancy in multiple sclerosis. This CDR3 has 14 residues. CDR1 MDHEN and CDR2 SYDVKM come from the germline V gene. V lost 5 bases, J lost 0 bases, and 3 bases stayed unmatched. The TCR comes from a female donor with multiple sclerosis, enrolled in a pregnancy study. J is TRBJ2-7 and V is TRBV28; 8 nucleotides match TRBD1. Sequenced here: CD4+ T cells from peripheral blood mononuclear cells, sampled in the third trimester of pregnancy. CDR3 amino acids: CASSNRGASYEQYF. As DNA, the CDR3 is TGTGCCAGCAGTAACAGGGGGGCCTCCTACGAGCAGTACTTC.